This T cell receptor (beta chain) was identified during a study of graft-versus-host responses after intestinal transplantation. Study-level background: Each transplant was multivisceral, liver-intestinal, or isolated intestinal. After anti-thymocyte globulin induction, recipients took tacrolimus and steroids for 3 to 4 years. Study-level findings and limits: High graft-versus-host to host-versus-graft clonal ratios were found in allografts of patients who had graft-donor T cell macrochimerism. Present in recipient marrow, GvH clones included some that appeared first in ileum or blood.

Of note for this clone: Its antigen remains unidentified.

Intraepithelial lymphocytes and lamina propria lymphocytes were released through processing of graft tissue. The junction had 14 bases not matched to a gene; V was cut back by 2 bases and J by 7 bases. This CDR3 is 16 amino acids long. In germline, CDR1 is SGHAT, CDR2 FQNNGV. Clones were read by immunoSEQ multiplex PCR, and TCRdb kept only the in-frame ones, dropping some. Found here are some 8,000 clones, approximately 81% of them singletons; the top ten hold 10% to 15%. The input for sequencing was ileum tissue, taken roughly 230 days after intestinal transplant. The TCR sequence derives from a human patient who received an intestinal transplant, so some T cells may come from the graft donor. J is TRBJ2-7 and V is TRBV11-2; 7 positions match TRBD1. The CDR3 DNA follows: TGTGCCAGCAGCTTACAGGGTTCAACAGGGGTGCGGGAGCAGTACTTC. It is translated as CASSLQGSTGVREQYF.